This TCR beta chain was captured in a study of shared clonotypes between healthy human individuals. Authors' processing steps: Filtering was not the same, since immunoSEQ gave junction-only sequences without quality scores. This table comes from immunoSEQ multiplex PCR, and its TCRdb copy is limited to in-frame clones, with some not included. V and J calls and clone size are given by that table; D and trimming were obtained from the DNA. In the table there are about 230,000 clones, about 65% of which are singletons. Germline CDR1 is SGHAT and CDR2 is FQNNGV. The CDR3 has 13 amino acids. V lost 5 bases and J 3 bases, leaving 10 bases between the germline ends.

Specimen: memory CD4+ T cells sorted from blood. Described subset: CD45RA-negative fraction. This chain joins TRBV11-2 and TRBJ1-2; no clear D. The sequence was collected from a man under 40 in good health. The CDR3 reads CASSRYRDYGYTF. The CDR3 coding sequence is TGTGCCAGCAGCAGATACCGTGACTATGGCTACACCTTC.